These T cell receptor beta chains were read from a single sample in a study of blood T cell repertoires in COVID-19. The method was immunoSEQ multiplex PCR; TCRdb's version includes in-frame clones alone and lacks a portion of them. The sample lists around 250,000 clones; around 81% were seen once. Sequenced: PBMCs or T cells enriched from blood (not recorded which). The receptors here all came from a man aged 45-65 years who had recovered from COVID-19. CDR3s include the opening cysteine and the closing phenylalanine or tryptophan. A D gene is named only where the DNA matches it firmly. Expanded clones get a size class; other rows say once, few or many, or leave the size out.

TRBJ1-1	-	TRBV3-1/TRBV3-2	-	TGTGCCAGCAGCCCCCTCCTGGGAGGGGGCACTGAAGCTTTCTTT	CASSPLLGGGTEAFF
TRBJ2-3	-	TRBV7-2	TRBD2	TGTGCCAGCAGCTTTATAGCGGGGGGGGCCCGCACAGATACGCAGTATTTT	CASSFIAGGARTDTQYF
TRBJ1-5	-	TRBV4-2	-	TGTGCCAGCAGCCAAGAAGGGGGGGCCCAAGATCAGCCCCAGCATTTT	CASSQEGGAQDQPQHF
TRBJ1-5	-	TRBV5-4	-	TGTGCCAGCAGCTTGGAATCGAGTCAGCCCCAGCATTTT	CASSLESSQPQHF
TRBJ1-2	-	TRBV28	TRBD1	TGTGCCAGCAGTTCCGAGACAGGGGGGTATGGCTACACCTTC	CASSSETGGYGYTF
TRBJ1-2	-	TRBV10-3	-	TGTGCCATCAGTGTAAGGGAGGGTCGCGATGGCTACACCTTC	CAISVREGRDGYTF
TRBJ2-5	-	TRBV11-2	-	TGTGCCAGCAGCCCCTTTTCCGGGGAGACCCAGTACTTC	CASSPFSGETQYF
TRBJ2-7	-	TRBV4-1	-	TGCGCCAGCAGCCATGACAGCTCCTACGAGCAGTACTTC	CASSHDSSYEQYF
TRBJ1-4	-	TRBV5-5	TRBD1	TGTGCCAGCAGCTCGGGACAGATTAATGAAAAACTGTTTTTT	CASSSGQINEKLFF
TRBJ1-2	-	TRBV29-1	TRBD1	TGCAGCGTTGAAGGGGACAGGGGCCACTATGGCTACACCTTC	CSVEGDRGHYGYTF
TRBJ1-1	-	TRBV23-1	TRBD1	TGCGCCAGCAGTCAATCCATCCGGGACAGACTAAACACTGAAGCTTTCTTT	CASSQSIRDRLNTEAFF
TRBJ1-1	once	TRBV29-1	-	TGCAGCGTTAAAGGACAGATGAACACTGAAGCTTTCTTT	CSVKGQMNTEAFF
TRBJ1-2	-	TRBV5-1	-	TGCGCCAGCAGCCGGGACACCCTTAACTATGGCTACACCTTC	CASSRDTLNYGYTF
TRBJ2-3	-	TRBV4-3	TRBD2	TGCGCCAGCAGCCAAGGGGCGGGAGCGGGAACAGATACGCAGTATTTT	CASSQGAGAGTDTQYF
TRBJ1-4	-	TRBV9	TRBD1	TGTGCCAGCAGCGCCCAGGGGGGACAGGGGGGTGAAAAACTGTTTTTT	CASSAQGGQGGEKLFF
TRBJ1-2	-	TRBV18	-	TGTGCCAGCTTCCTAGGGGCCGGGAACTATGGCTACACCTTC	CASFLGAGNYGYTF
TRBJ2-1	-	TRBV7-9	TRBD2	TGTGCCAGCAGCTTCCAACGGAGCGGGAGGCAAAATGAGCAGTTCTTC	CASSFQRSGRQNEQFF
TRBJ2-7	-	TRBV29-1	-	TGCAGCGCTGGATCCCAGGGCTACGAGCAGTACTTC	CSAGSQGYEQYF
TRBJ2-3	-	TRBV7-3	TRBD2	TGTGCCAGCAGCTCTGCGGGAGGGAGCACAGATACGCAGTATTTT	CASSSAGGSTDTQYF
TRBJ2-2	-	TRBV7-2	TRBD2	TGTGCCAGCAGCTTGTCTAGCGGGAGTCCCGGGGTCACCGGGGAGCTGTTTTTT	CASSLSSGSPGVTGELFF
TRBJ2-7	-	TRBV27	-	TGTGCCAGCAGGCCCTACGGGACTCCCAGCGAGCAGTACTTC	CASRPYGTPSEQYF
TRBJ2-5	-	TRBV5-1	-	TGCGCCAGCTCAGAGGGCCGCGCGGTAGGAGAGACCCAGTACTTC	CASSEGRAVGETQYF
TRBJ1-1	-	TRBV5-4	-	TGTGCCAGCAGCTTGGGGCAGGGAGGCACTGAAGCTTTCTTT	CASSLGQGGTEAFF
TRBJ1-6	-	TRBV11-3	TRBD1	TGTGCCAGCAGCTTTGGACAGGGTAATTCACCCCTCCACTTT	CASSFGQGNSPLHF
TRBJ2-7	once	TRBV29-1	-	TGCAGCGTTCAGAGGAGCTACGAGCAGTACTTC	CSVQRSYEQYF
TRBJ1-2	-	TRBV5-1	-	TGCGCCAGCAGCTTGGACGAGCCTTCTAACTATGGCTACACCTTC	CASSLDEPSNYGYTF
TRBJ2-7	few	TRBV30	-	TGTGCCACAACAAAATCCTACGAGCAGTACTTC	CATTKSYEQYF
TRBJ2-5	few	TRBV25-1	-	TGTGCCAGCAGTGCGGGGGGCTCGAACCGGGAGACCCAGTACTTC	CASSAGGSNRETQYF
TRBJ2-3	once	TRBV2	-	TGTGCCAGCAGAACGGACGGGGCAGATACGCAGTATTTT	CASRTDGADTQYF
TRBJ2-5	-	TRBV7-3	-	TGTGCCAGCAGCCCCGACGGGGAAGAGACCCAGTACTTC	CASSPDGEETQYF
TRBJ1-3	-	TRBV5-4	-	TGTGCCAGCAGCCCAGGGACAAGGCTCTCTGGAAACACCATATATTTT	CASSPGTRLSGNTIYF
TRBJ2-7	-	TRBV5-6	TRBD2	TGTGCCAGCAGCGGCGGGGGAGGACTGCTGTCCTACGAGCAGTACTTC	CASSGGGGLLSYEQYF
TRBJ2-5	-	TRBV19	-	TGTGCCAGTAGTATAGGGTCGAGGGTAGCCCAAGAGACCCAGTACTTC	CASSIGSRVAQETQYF
TRBJ2-7	once	TRBV28	-	TGTGCCAGCAGATGGATGGACAGAACCTACGAGCAGTACTTC	CASRWMDRTYEQYF
TRBJ2-4	-	TRBV5-8	-	TGTGCCAGCAGCCCGGGGGACAGCCGGGGAAACATTCAGTACTTC	CASSPGDSRGNIQYF
TRBJ1-5	-	TRBV5-1	-	TGCGCCAGCAGCTTGACGACAGGTAGCAATCAGCCCCAGCATTTT	CASSLTTGSNQPQHF
TRBJ1-2	-	TRBV11-1	TRBD1	TGTGCCAGCAGCCCCGGGACAGTGGGTGGCTACACCTTC	CASSPGTVGGYTF
TRBJ2-7	-	TRBV5-5	TRBD2	TGTGCCAGCAGCTTACTAGCGGGGACCTACGAGCAGTACTTC	CASSLLAGTYEQYF
TRBJ1-5	-	TRBV2	-	TGTGCCAGCAGTGAAGTACGACTAGTCTATCAGCCCCAGCATTTT	CASSEVRLVYQPQHF
TRBJ2-7	-	TRBV10-2	TRBD2	TGCGCCAGCAGTCCCCCGGTTGGGGGGGGATTAGCCTACGAGCAGTACTTC	CASSPPVGGGLAYEQYF
TRBJ1-3	-	TRBV27	TRBD1	TGTGCCAGCACCCCACGACAGGGTAGAAACACCATATATTTT	CASTPRQGRNTIYF
TRBJ2-5	-	TRBV4-3	-	TGCGCCAGCAGCCAAACCTCGACAGGAGCCGAGACCCAGTACTTC	CASSQTSTGAETQYF